One and the same sample provided the 8 T cell receptor beta chains below, sequenced in a study of blood T cells in healthy people across ages (dated by TCRdb to about 2015). The library relied on 5' RACE. The reads were generated on an Illumina HiSeq 2500. A second PCR of roughly 6 to 11 cycles was run with a J-beta primer mix and a sample-barcoded 5' primer. TCRdb passed the public sequencing reads through fastp at Q25 and MiXCR, retaining productive beta sequences. Each entry is one CDR3 protein sequence, shown with its most common DNA and genes. The sample table holds around 580,000 distinct CDR3 sequences, of which roughly 43% were seen once. Of the sample, 20% to 25% is held by the ten largest clones. The specimen was blood. These receptors were taken from an elderly man in good health.

The sample holds many counts of this clonotype. The J gene is TRBJ2-1, the V gene TRBV6-1; D tentatively reads TRBD1 or TRBD2 (5 bases each). There are 13 residues in the CDR3. Germline V CDR1 and CDR2: MNHNS, SASEGT. V lost 6 bases to trimming and J lost 7 bases, with 13 bases between them. Here the CDR3 DNA reads TGTGCCAGCAGCCCGACGGGGCTTAATGAGCAGTTCTTC. The encoded protein is CASSPTGLNEQFF.

This sequence joins TRBV5-1 and TRBJ2-3; weak D call: TRBD2 (6 bases). The length of the CDR3 is 15 residues. Germline V gives CDR1 SGHRS, CDR2 YFSETQ. Deletions cut 7 bases from V and 0 bases from J, with 15 bases between. For the CDR3, the DNA is TGCGCCAGCGGATTTGGAGGGAGAAGCACAGATACGCAGTATTTT. As protein: CASGFGGRSTDTQYF.

The chain carries TRBV29-1 and TRBJ2-1, with 9 bases lining up with TRBD1. From germline, CDR1 is SQVTM and CDR2 ANQGSEA. The trim removed 8 bases at V and 2 bases at J, leaving 4 bases unmatched. The CDR3 has 13 residues. CDR3 region: CSKGTGPYNEQFF. Written as DNA, the CDR3 is TGCAGCAAGGGGACAGGGCCCTACAATGAGCAGTTCTTC.

This sequence joins TRBV12-3 or TRBV12-4 and TRBJ2-7; D ambiguous. Trimming cost V 2 bases and J 0 bases, with 8 bases left between them. CDR3 length equals 14 residues. The CDR3 loop reads CASSLWGSSYEQYF. For the CDR3, the DNA is TGTGCCAGCAGTTTATGGGGTAGCTCCTACGAGCAGTACTTC.

This clonotype was recorded a few times. The V and J genes are TRBV5-6 and TRBJ2-7; TRBD1 matches at 12 bases. The CDR3 has 16 amino acids. The V segment lost 4 bases and the J segment 5 bases; nucleotides outside the gene matches: 10. Germline-derived CDR1 and CDR2 are SGHDT and YYEEEE. The CDR3 nucleotides are TGTGCCAGCAGCCCACCGGGACAGGGGGCGCTAAACGAGCAGTACTTC. Protein: CASSPPGQGALNEQYF.

This chain joins TRBV7-2 and TRBJ2-7, with D perhaps TRBD1 (6 bases). The V and J ends lost 2 bases and 2 bases respectively, with 13 bases between them. The CDR3 extends over 15 amino acids. CDR1 is SGHTA, CDR2 FQGNSA, per germline. The CDR3 here is CASSLPQGLAYEQYF. Written as DNA, the CDR3 is TGTGCCAGCAGCTTACCTCAGGGGCTCGCCTACGAGCAGTACTTC.

This clonotype was seen many times. The J gene is TRBJ2-1, the V gene TRBV4-2, with D maybe TRBD2 (5 bases). V lost 0 bases to trimming and J lost 9 bases, with 15 bases between them. The length of the CDR3 is 15 residues. Germline loops: CDR1 LGHNA, CDR2 YNFKEQ. CDR3 sequence (DNA): TGTGCCAGCAGCCAAGACCCCAAGGGAGTGGGTGAGCAGTTCTTC. Its translation is CASSQDPKGVGEQFF.

The gene calls are TRBV20-1 and TRBJ2-1; D remains ambiguous. There are 12 residues in the CDR3. Germline V lookup: CDR1 DFQATT, CDR2 SNEGSKA (reference sequence). The V and J ends lost 2 bases and 5 bases respectively, with 7 bases between them. The CDR3 is CSARWGNNEQFF. Written as DNA, the CDR3 is TGCAGTGCTAGATGGGGTAACAATGAGCAGTTCTTC.